Given below is one T cell receptor beta chain in context. V was clipped by 5 bases and J by 7 bases; unmatched bases: 10. CDR1 and CDR2 from the germline V gene are MNHEY and SVGAGI. The length of the CDR3 is 14 residues. Clones were sequenced by immunoSEQ multiplex PCR, and TCRdb holds only the in-frame ones, with some missing. The sample records tens of thousands of clones, 88% being singletons. The sample originates from a study of technical replicates of blood from several donors. The source is a human donor in good health. Some clones in this sample may be carry-over from other donors' samples. Sample: PBMCs. V gene TRBV6-5 combines with J gene TRBJ2-5; 7 bases align to TRBD1. This CDR3 reads CASSSKGGSGTQYF. DNA for the CDR3: TGTGCCAGCAGTAGCAAAGGGGGCTCGGGGACCCAGTACTTC.